Listed below are T cell receptor beta chains from one sample, sequenced in a study of blood T cell repertoires in COVID-19. This table comes from immunoSEQ multiplex PCR, and its TCRdb copy is limited to in-frame clones, with some not included. Here the sample spans 60,000 to 80,000 clones, around 82% being singletons. The source material was peripheral blood. These receptors originate from a man in his forties or fifties with active COVID-19. The CDR3 runs from the conserved cysteine through the conserved F or W. The D gene is left open where the match is weak. For some rows the clone size is stated as once, few or many, or as a class when expanded; others skip it.

V gene	J gene	D gene	clone size	CDR3 protein	CDR3 DNA
TRBV18	TRBJ1-2	TRBD1	-	CASSPGQGDGYTF	TGTGCCAGCTCACCGGGGCAGGGGGATGGCTACACCTTC
TRBV25-1	TRBJ2-2	TRBD1	-	CASSAGGDTGELFF	TGTGCCAGCAGTGCAGGGGGCGACACCGGGGAGCTGTTTTTT
TRBV27	TRBJ2-7	TRBD2	few	CASSTIAGGTYEQYF	TGTGCCAGCAGTACAATAGCGGGAGGGACCTACGAGCAGTACTTC
TRBV12-3/TRBV12-4	TRBJ2-7	-	once	CASSHNGWEQYF	TGTGCCAGCAGTCATAACGGGTGGGAGCAGTACTTC
TRBV5-4	TRBJ2-1	TRBD2	few	CASRSGLESGEQFF	TGTGCCAGCAGGTCGGGACTAGAAAGTGGTGAGCAGTTCTTC
TRBV7-9	TRBJ2-2	TRBD1	-	CASGGALQGGNTGELFF	TGTGCCAGCGGAGGCGCACTACAGGGGGGGAACACCGGGGAGCTGTTTTTT
TRBV10-3	TRBJ2-7	TRBD1	-	CAISDQGQGVGEQYF	TGTGCCATCAGTGACCAGGGACAGGGAGTTGGGGAGCAGTACTTC
TRBV5-6	TRBJ1-4	TRBD1	-	CASSVRDSATNEKLFF	TGTGCCAGCAGCGTCAGGGACAGCGCAACTAATGAAAAACTGTTTTTT
TRBV11-2	TRBJ2-7	TRBD1	-	CASSLTAGGLYEQYF	TGTGCCAGCAGCTTAACCGCAGGGGGCCTGTACGAGCAGTACTTC
TRBV4-1	TRBJ1-2	-	-	CASSQRWQGYGYTF	TGCGCCAGCAGCCAACGATGGCAGGGCTATGGCTACACCTTC
TRBV3-1/TRBV3-2	TRBJ1-6	TRBD1	-	CASSFGQGGNSPLHF	TGTGCCAGCAGCTTCGGACAGGGTGGGAATTCACCCCTCCACTTT
TRBV5-6	TRBJ2-7	TRBD2	once	CASSTGGSGRHSYEQYF	TGTGCCAGCAGCACGGGGGGTAGCGGGAGGCACTCCTACGAGCAGTACTTC
TRBV18	TRBJ2-7	-	once	CASSPDRMDYEQYF	TGTGCCAGCTCACCAGACAGGATGGACTACGAGCAGTACTTC
TRBV2	TRBJ1-2	TRBD1	few	CASMWTGYYGYTF	TGTGCCAGCATGTGGACAGGGTACTATGGCTACACCTTC
TRBV2	TRBJ1-1	-	few	CASSEARYAFF	TGTGCCAGCAGTGAAGCACGGTACGCTTTCTTT
TRBV7-9	TRBJ2-7	-	-	CASSLGDNYEQYF	TGTGCCAGCAGCTTAGGGGACAACTACGAGCAGTACTTC
TRBV7-2	TRBJ2-7	TRBD1	-	CASSLGRTGTFGEQYF	TGTGCCAGCAGCTTAGGACGGACAGGGACCTTTGGCGAGCAGTACTTC
TRBV4-3	TRBJ1-1	TRBD1	-	CASSTHRTGRLTEAFF	TGCGCCAGCAGCACACACAGGACAGGGCGTCTGACTGAAGCTTTCTTT
TRBV30	TRBJ1-2	-	-	CAWSPPEGSGYTF	TGTGCCTGGAGTCCCCCGGAGGGAAGCGGCTACACCTTC
TRBV7-6	TRBJ2-7	-	-	CASSLVSAEASSYEQYF	TGTGCCAGCAGCTTAGTCTCGGCCGAGGCGAGCTCCTACGAGCAGTACTTC
TRBV2	TRBJ2-7	-	few	CASRPTPAGGSEQYF	TGTGCCAGCAGACCGACCCCAGCGGGCGGATCCGAGCAGTACTTC
TRBV5-1	TRBJ2-5	-	-	CASSFSQGKETQYF	TGCGCCAGCAGCTTTAGTCAGGGAAAAGAGACCCAGTACTTC
TRBV14	TRBJ2-7	-	-	CASSPTAYEQYF	TGTGCCAGCAGCCCTACAGCCTACGAGCAGTACTTC
TRBV6-4	TRBJ1-1	-	-	CTPLDLIAFF	TGTACCCCTCTAGACCTCATAGCTTTCTTT
TRBV16	TRBJ2-7	TRBD1	-	CASSQLGQDYEQYF	TGTGCCAGCAGCCAACTGGGACAGGACTACGAGCAGTACTTC
TRBV7-9	TRBJ2-5	-	-	CASFPPDTLQETQYF	TGTGCCAGCTTTCCCCCGGACACACTTCAAGAGACCCAGTACTTC
TRBV5-5	TRBJ2-7	-	once	CASSFSGYEQYF	TGTGCCAGCAGCTTCAGCGGCTACGAGCAGTACTTC
TRBV29-1	TRBJ1-2	TRBD1	-	CSVQGVEYGYTF	TGCAGCGTTCAGGGGGTGGAATATGGCTACACCTTC
TRBV2	TRBJ1-2	TRBD1	-	CASRPGQNYGYTF	TGTGCCAGCAGGCCGGGACAGAACTATGGCTACACCTTC
TRBV7-2	TRBJ2-1	TRBD2	once	CASSRRTSRGYNEQFF	TGTGCCAGCAGCAGACGGACTAGCCGGGGGTACAATGAGCAGTTCTTC
TRBV19	TRBJ1-1	-	-	CASNFERGYNTEAFF	TGTGCCAGTAATTTCGAACGGGGATACAACACTGAAGCTTTCTTT
TRBV24-1	TRBJ2-5	TRBD1	-	CATSDSRQGGETQYF	TGTGCCACCAGTGATAGTAGACAGGGGGGAGAGACCCAGTACTTC
TRBV10-3	TRBJ2-3	TRBD1	once	CAISGQGADTQYF	TGTGCCATCAGTGGCCAGGGGGCAGATACGCAGTATTTT
TRBV16	TRBJ1-1	-	-	CASSQSLGKNTEAFF	TGTGCCAGCAGCCAATCTCTCGGGAAAAACACTGAAGCTTTCTTT
TRBV4-1	TRBJ2-7	TRBD2	-	CASSQGEGEQYF	TGCGCCAGCAGCCAGGGGGAGGGCGAGCAGTACTTC
TRBV10-3	TRBJ1-2	-	-	CAIRRIPEEGYTF	TGTGCCATCAGAAGGATCCCCGAGGAGGGCTACACCTTC
TRBV7-9	TRBJ1-1	-	few	CASSLGTGNTEAFF	TGTGCCAGCAGCTTAGGAACGGGGAACACTGAAGCTTTCTTT
TRBV5-5	TRBJ1-3	-	-	CASSLAAGGSSGNTIYF	TGTGCCAGCAGCTTGGCCGCAGGTGGGAGCTCTGGAAACACCATATATTTT
TRBV9	TRBJ2-5	-	-	CASSVQAYQETQYF	TGTGCCAGCAGCGTTCAGGCCTACCAAGAGACCCAGTACTTC
TRBV21-1	TRBJ2-1	-	-	CASSKNLEAGGSLNEQFF	TGTGCCAGCAGCAAAAATTTGGAAGCGGGGGGATCCCTCAATGAGCAGTTCTTC
TRBV3-1/TRBV3-2	TRBJ2-5	-	-	CASSPEGGVRLEETQYF	TGTGCCAGCAGCCCCGAGGGGGGGGTTAGGCTTGAGGAGACCCAGTACTTC
TRBV11-3	TRBJ2-1	TRBD2	-	CASSSRTSGYNEQFF	TGTGCCAGCAGCTCCAGGACTAGCGGTTACAATGAGCAGTTCTTC